A single sample is the source of the 25 T cell receptor beta chains below, sequenced in a study of neurological immune-mediated disorders. TCRdb re-derived calls from the 5' RACE reads in MiXCR, one entry per CDR3 protein. The sample holds about 35,000 distinct CDR3 sequences, roughly 3.8% seen once. The sequencing input was PBMCs. The origin of the receptors is a man under 40 with multiple sclerosis.

This clonotype was observed at least ten times. The V call is TRBV6-2 or TRBV6-3, the J call TRBJ2-3; D perhaps matches TRBD1 (5 bases). The CDR3 has 14 amino acids. Trimming removed 10 bases at V and 3 bases at J, with 17 bases between. Germline CDR1 MNHEY, CDR2 SVGEGT. The DNA for the CDR3 is TGTGCCACTTCCCTCCAGGGCGTAACAGATACGCAGTATTTT. It yields the protein CATSLQGVTDTQYF.

This clonotype was counted between two and nine times. Just one base apart from a much larger clone, this may be a read error. The rearrangement uses TRBV20-1 and TRBJ1-1; D is uncertain. V was clipped by 1 base and J by 1 base, with 13 bases between them. There are 15 residues in the CDR3. Germline values: CDR1 DFQATT, CDR2 SNEGSKA (reference sequence). CDR3 in DNA: TGCAGTGCTAGAGCGGTAGGGAATAAGAACACTGAAGCTTTCTTT. Protein product: CSARAVGNKNTEAFF.

This clonotype was picked up many times. The rearrangement links TRBV7-9 to TRBJ2-3, with D uncertain. Trimming removed 1 base at V and 4 bases at J, with 9 bases between. The CDR3 is 14 amino acids. CDR1 and CDR2 from the germline V gene are SEHNR and FQNEAQ (reference sequence). CDR3 sequence: CASSLGTDPDTQYF. Written as DNA, the CDR3 is TGTGCCAGCAGCTTAGGAACAGATCCAGATACGCAGTATTTT.

This clonotype was picked up many times. The J gene is TRBJ2-5, the V gene TRBV5-1; no reliable D call. The CDR3 runs 13 residues. The V end lost 0 bases, the J end lost 2 bases, and 5 bases lay between the germline ends. Germline V gene data show CDR1 as SGHRS and CDR2 as YFSETQ. In DNA, the CDR3 is TGCGCCAGCAGCTTGGTACAGCAAGAGACCCAGTACTTC. Residues: CASSLVQQETQYF.

This clonotype came up many times. The chain carries TRBV20-1 and TRBJ1-4; D is perhaps TRBD1 (6 bases). The CDR3 is made up of 12 amino acids. V was pared by 0 bases and J by 15 bases, with 14 bases between. From germline, CDR1 is DFQATT and CDR2 SNEGSKA (reference sequence). The CDR3 region has the DNA TGCAGTGCTAGAGATCCTCAGGGGAAATTGTTTTTT. Amino acid sequence: CSARDPQGKLFF.

This clonotype was counted ten times or more. The chain combines TRBV5-1 with TRBJ2-7, with D perhaps TRBD1 (5 bases). Trimming pared 3 bases from V and 0 bases from J, leaving 19 bases between. Germline assignment: CDR1 SGHRS and CDR2 YFSETQ. The CDR3 sequence is 17 residues long. The CDR3 is CASSWGLNSISSYEQYF. CDR3 bases: TGCGCCAGCAGCTGGGGCCTGAACTCGATTAGCTCCTACGAGCAGTACTTC.

In DNA, the CDR3 is TGTGCTAGTGGTCCCGACAGTGGGAGCACAGATACGCAGTATTTT. Translation: CASGPDSGSTDTQYF. This rearrangement joins TRBV12-5 to TRBJ2-3; D may be TRBD1 (5 bases). The V and J ends lost 5 bases and 0 bases respectively, with 12 bases between them. CDR1 LGHNT and CDR2 FRNRAP come from the germline V gene. The CDR3 is 15 residues long.

Ten or more counts support this clonotype. The genes are TRBV5-1 and TRBJ1-1; tentatively, D is TRBD1 (5 bases). V was trimmed by 0 bases and J by 5 bases, leaving 11 bases between them. Germline CDR1 reads SGHRS; CDR2 reads YFSETQ. This CDR3 contains 14 residues. The CDR3 DNA follows: TGCGCCAGCAGCTTGGGATCACCAGGGACTGAAGCTTTCTTT. It codes for CASSLGSPGTEAFF.

This clonotype was seen at least ten times. The chain links TRBV5-1 to TRBJ2-3; TRBD1 aligns across 10 bases. J lost 3 bases, V lost 6 bases, and 4 bases had no gene match. There are 14 residues in the CDR3. Germline V gives CDR1 SGHRS, CDR2 YFSETQ. This CDR3 reads CASKPGQGTDTQYF. The CDR3 region has the DNA TGCGCCAGCAAGCCGGGACAGGGGACAGATACGCAGTATTTT. Together with reference TRBV5-1 and TRBJ2-3, the CDR3 gives the full variable domain: KAGVTQTPRYLIKTRGQQVTLSCSPISGHRSVSWYQQTPGQGLQFLFEYFSETQRNKGNFPGRFSGRQFSNSRSEMNVSTLELGDSALYLCASKPGQGTDTQYFGPGTRLTVL.

This clonotype has at least ten counts. The V call is TRBV19, the J call TRBJ1-1; D is unresolved. Germline V lookup: CDR1 LNHDA, CDR2 SQIVND (reference sequence). Trimming cost V 3 bases and J 6 bases, with 8 bases left between them. This CDR3 comprises 12 residues. CDR3: CASSIPGSEAFF. The CDR3 DNA sequence: TGTGCCAGTAGTATTCCGGGATCTGAAGCTTTCTTT.

By frequency in the sample, this clonotype is medium-sized (0.01 to 0.1%). CDR3 region: CASSPLTGEGQPQHF. Here the CDR3 DNA reads TGTGCCAGCAGTCCCCTGACAGGGGAGGGTCAGCCCCAGCATTTT. This chain connects TRBV12-3 or TRBV12-4 to TRBJ1-5, with 8 bases matching TRBD1. Losses at the gene ends were 5 bases for V and 6 bases for J; bases not matched to a gene: 9. The CDR3 is 15 residues long.

The chain employs TRBV15 and TRBJ2-7; 8 bases align to TRBD1. V was pared by 0 bases and J by 3 bases, with 1 base of the junction left unmatched. CDR1 and CDR2 (germline): LNHNV, YYDKDF (reference sequence). The length of the CDR3 is 14 residues. The CDR3: CATSREGTGYEQYF. CDR3 bases: TGTGCCACCAGCAGAGAAGGGACAGGCTACGAGCAGTACTTC.

This clonotype was recorded at least ten times. This rearrangement joins TRBV5-1 to TRBJ2-5; weak D call: TRBD1 (6 bases). CDR3 length equals 15 residues. Trimming took 4 bases from V and 1 from J, leaving 14 bases between them. Per the germline V gene, CDR1 is SGHRS and CDR2 is YFSETQ. The CDR3 loop is CASSRMGQSQETQYF. The CDR3 nucleotides read TGCGCCAGCAGCCGGATGGGACAAAGCCAAGAGACCCAGTACTTC.

This clonotype was seen a handful of times. The conserved final phenylalanine or tryptophan is absent from the CDR3, which likely points to a read error. V gene TRBV7-8 combines with J gene TRBJ2-3; 13 bases align to TRBD2. The trim removed 1 base at V and 1 base at J, leaving 8 bases unmatched. Germline V gene sequence: CDR1 SGHVS, CDR2 FQNEAQ. The CDR3 extends over 19 amino acids. The chain's CDR3 is CASSLVGTSGGVRTDTQYN. As DNA, the CDR3 is TGTGCCAGCAGCTTAGTGGGAACTAGCGGGGGGGTTCGCACAGATACGCAGTATAAT.

In its sample, this clonotype was seen many times. The genes are TRBV5-1 and TRBJ2-1; D might be TRBD1 (6 bases). From germline, CDR1 is SGHRS and CDR2 YFSETQ. Trimming pared 4 bases from V and 5 bases from J, leaving 13 bases between. CDR3 length: 14 amino acids. In DNA, the CDR3 is TGCGCCAGCAGCCCCGGACAGTTGGACAATGAGCAGTTCTTC. As protein: CASSPGQLDNEQFF. The variable domain in full, with the rest retrieved from reference TRBV5-1 and TRBJ2-1, is KAGVTQTPRYLIKTRGQQVTLSCSPISGHRSVSWYQQTPGQGLQFLFEYFSETQRNKGNFPGRFSGRQFSNSRSEMNVSTLELGDSALYLCASSPGQLDNEQFFGPGTRLTVL.

In its sample, this clonotype was seen many times. This sequence joins TRBV5-1 and TRBJ2-3; 8 nucleotides align to TRBD2. The CDR3 is 15 residues long. V gave up 5 bases and J gave up 0 bases; unmatched junction bases: 5. Germline CDR1 and CDR2: SGHRS and YFSETQ. CDR3 DNA sequence: TGCGCCAGCAGAGAGCGGGGGATGAGCACAGATACGCAGTATTTT. This gives the protein CASRERGMSTDTQYF.

This clonotype was detected ten times or more. The chain uses TRBV4-1 and TRBJ2-5; the match to TRBD2 covers 14 bases. CDR1 is MGHRA, CDR2 YSYEKL, per germline. V shed 4 bases and J 4 bases; nucleotides not matched to a gene: 8. This CDR3 is built from 17 residues. Here the CDR3 DNA reads TGCGCCAGCAGCCTTAATGCGGGGACTAGCGGGGGAGAGACCCAGTACTTC. This codes for CASSLNAGTSGGETQYF.

The rearrangement uses TRBV12-3 or TRBV12-4 and TRBJ2-3, with a possible D match to TRBD2 (5 bases). The CDR3 loop spans 14 amino acids. Trimming cost V 7 bases and J 2 bases, with 13 bases left between them. In DNA, the CDR3 is TGTGCCAGCACCCCCATTCGGGACACAGATACGCAGTATTTT. This translates into CASTPIRDTDTQYF.

This clonotype showed up many times. The chain has TRBV12-3 or TRBV12-4 and TRBJ2-3, with D perhaps TRBD2 (7 bases). There are 13 residues in the CDR3. The CDR3 is CALRGDNTDTQYF. The CDR3 bases are TGTGCGCTTCGGGGGGACAACACAGATACGCAGTATTTT.

The chain is built from TRBV3-1 and TRBJ2-5; 8 bases match TRBD1. The germline V gene encodes CDR1 LGHDT and CDR2 YNNKEL (reference sequence). J lost 9 bases, V lost 0 bases, and 6 bases had no gene match. There are 14 residues in the CDR3. The CDR3 region is CASSQDLTGGPQYF. The DNA of the CDR3 is TGTGCCAGCAGCCAAGATCTTACAGGGGGTCCCCAGTACTTC.

In this sample, this clonotype turned up a few times. The genes are TRBV20-1 and TRBJ2-3, with 12 bases lining up with TRBD2. The J segment lost 5 bases and the V segment lost 2 bases, leaving 8 bases of the junction unmatched. The CDR3 sequence is 16 residues long. Germline CDR1 reads DFQATT; CDR2 reads SNEGSKA (reference sequence). The CDR3 coding sequence is TGCAGTGCTAGACTCCTAGCGGGGGGGCAGGTAGATACGCAGTATTTT. Its protein is CSARLLAGGQVDTQYF.

This clonotype was counted at least ten times. The chain has TRBV7-6 and TRBJ2-7; D may correspond to TRBD1 or TRBD2 (5 bases each). Trimming cost V 5 bases and J 7 bases, with 12 bases left between them. This CDR3 comprises 12 residues. The V gene's germline CDR1 is SGHVS and CDR2 FNYEAQ. In nucleotides, the CDR3 is TGTGCCAGCAGCCCAGGGACCGTAGAGCAGTACTTC. Translated, it gives CASSPGTVEQYF.

This clonotype was seen many times. CDR3 in DNA: TGTGCCAGCTCACCACCAGGGCGGGGGACGAACACCGGGGAGCTGTTTTTT. It is translated as CASSPPGRGTNTGELFF. The chain is built from TRBV18 and TRBJ2-2; 7 bases fit TRBD2. CDR1 is KGHSH, CDR2 LQKENI, per germline. CDR3 length equals 17 residues. J gave up 0 bases and V 0 bases, and 4 bases lay outside the gene matches.

This clonotype occurred many times. The J gene is TRBJ2-3, the V gene TRBV29-1; D remains unclear. CDR3 length equals 13 residues. With 4 bases removed from V and 2 bases from J, the gap between germline ends came to 10 bases. Germline assignment: CDR1 SQVTM and CDR2 ANQGSEA. In nucleotides, the CDR3 is TGCAGCGTTGCCGGCAGACCCACAGATACGCAGTATTTT. The encoded protein is CSVAGRPTDTQYF.

In the case of this clonotype: A much larger clone differs from this one at a single base, so this may be a read error. This chain uses TRBV3-1 with TRBJ1-1; D gene unclear. This CDR3 spans 12 amino acids. Germline CDR1 reads LGHDT; CDR2 reads YNNKEL (reference sequence). CDR3 amino acids: CASSKEAGSAFF. DNA of the CDR3: TGTGCCAGCAGCAAAGAGGCGGGTTCAGCTTTCTTT. Full variable domain (outside the CDR3, taken from reference TRBV3-1 and TRBJ1-1): DTAVSQTPKYLVTQMGNDKSIKCEQNLGHDTMYWYKQDSKKFLKIMFSYNNKELIINETVPNRFSPKSPDKAHLNLHINSLELGDSAVYFCASSKEAGSAFFGQGTRLTVV.